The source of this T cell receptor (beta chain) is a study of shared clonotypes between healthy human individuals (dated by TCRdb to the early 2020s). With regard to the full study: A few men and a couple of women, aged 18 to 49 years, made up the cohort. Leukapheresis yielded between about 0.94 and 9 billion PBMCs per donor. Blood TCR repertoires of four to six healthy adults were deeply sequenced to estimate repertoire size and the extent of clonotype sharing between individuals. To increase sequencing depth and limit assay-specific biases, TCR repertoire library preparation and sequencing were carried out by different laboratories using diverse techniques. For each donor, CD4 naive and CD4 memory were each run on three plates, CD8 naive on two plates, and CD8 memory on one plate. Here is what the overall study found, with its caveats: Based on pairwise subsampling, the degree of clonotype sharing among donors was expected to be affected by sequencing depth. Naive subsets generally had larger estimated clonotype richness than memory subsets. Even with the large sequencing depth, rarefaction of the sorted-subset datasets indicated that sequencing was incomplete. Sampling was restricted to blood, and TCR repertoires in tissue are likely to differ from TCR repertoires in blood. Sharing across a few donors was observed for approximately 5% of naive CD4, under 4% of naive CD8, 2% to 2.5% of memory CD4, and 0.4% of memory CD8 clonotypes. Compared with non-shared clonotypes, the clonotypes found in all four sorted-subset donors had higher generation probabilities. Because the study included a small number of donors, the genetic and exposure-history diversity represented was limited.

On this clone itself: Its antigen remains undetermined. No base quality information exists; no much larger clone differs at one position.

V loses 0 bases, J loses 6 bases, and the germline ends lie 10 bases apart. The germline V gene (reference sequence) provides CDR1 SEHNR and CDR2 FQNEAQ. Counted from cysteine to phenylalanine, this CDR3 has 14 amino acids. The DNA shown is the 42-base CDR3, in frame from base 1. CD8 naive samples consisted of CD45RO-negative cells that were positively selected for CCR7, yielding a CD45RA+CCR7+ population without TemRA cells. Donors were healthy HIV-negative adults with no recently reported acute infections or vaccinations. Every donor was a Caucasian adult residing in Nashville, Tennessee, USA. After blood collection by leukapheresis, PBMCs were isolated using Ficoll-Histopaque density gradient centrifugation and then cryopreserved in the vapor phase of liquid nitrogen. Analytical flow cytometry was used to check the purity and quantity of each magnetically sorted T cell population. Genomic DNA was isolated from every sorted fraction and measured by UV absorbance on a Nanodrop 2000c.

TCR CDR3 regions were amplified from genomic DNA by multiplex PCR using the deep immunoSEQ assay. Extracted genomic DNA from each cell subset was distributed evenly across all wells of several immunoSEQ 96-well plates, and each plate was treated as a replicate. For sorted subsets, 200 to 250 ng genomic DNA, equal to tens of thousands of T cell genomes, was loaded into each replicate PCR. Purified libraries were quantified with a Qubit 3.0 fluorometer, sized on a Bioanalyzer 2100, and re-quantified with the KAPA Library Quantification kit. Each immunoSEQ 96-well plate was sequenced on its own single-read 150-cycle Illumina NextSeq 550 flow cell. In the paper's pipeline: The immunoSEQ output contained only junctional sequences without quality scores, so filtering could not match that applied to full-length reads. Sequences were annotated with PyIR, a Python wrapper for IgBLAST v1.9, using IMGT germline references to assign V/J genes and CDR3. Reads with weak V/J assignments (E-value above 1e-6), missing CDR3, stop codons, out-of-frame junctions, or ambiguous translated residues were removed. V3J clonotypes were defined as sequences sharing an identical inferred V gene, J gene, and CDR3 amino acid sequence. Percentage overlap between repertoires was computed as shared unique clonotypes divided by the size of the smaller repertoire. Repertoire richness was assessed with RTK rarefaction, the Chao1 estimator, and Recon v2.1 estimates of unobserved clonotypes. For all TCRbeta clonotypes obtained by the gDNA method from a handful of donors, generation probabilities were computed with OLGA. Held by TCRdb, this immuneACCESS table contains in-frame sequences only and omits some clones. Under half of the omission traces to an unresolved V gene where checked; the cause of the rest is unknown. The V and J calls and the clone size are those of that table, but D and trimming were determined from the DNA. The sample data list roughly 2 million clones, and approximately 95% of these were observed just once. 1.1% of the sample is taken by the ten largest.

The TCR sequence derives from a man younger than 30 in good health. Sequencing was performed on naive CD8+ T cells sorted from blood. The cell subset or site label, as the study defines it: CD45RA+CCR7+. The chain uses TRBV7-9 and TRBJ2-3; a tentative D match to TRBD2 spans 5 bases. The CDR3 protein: CASSLAGVADTQYF. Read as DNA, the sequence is TGTGCCAGCAGCTTAGCGGGAGTGGCGGATACGCAGTATTTT.